This T cell receptor (beta chain) originates from a study of cytomegalovirus exposure and HLA in healthy donors (dated by TCRdb to between 2016 and 2019). A note on the overall study: An earlier analysis of approximately 640 of the donors reported approximately 300 Gb of sequence data and some 120 million unique TCR beta sequences from roughly 200 million T cells. An early release that covered 500 to 800 HLA-typed donors contained about 290 gigabases of sequencing data and around 80 million unique TCR sequences. Among the roughly 390 genotyped donors, about 85% belonged to the genetic ancestry cluster associated with self-reported Caucasian donors. The study aimed to test whether signatures of past pathogen exposure could be identified by cataloging public T cell receptors. Using immunosequencing, the study profiled T cell repertoires from some 670 subjects and related those repertoires to cytomegalovirus serostatus. Along with the roughly 700-subject first cohort, a separate validation cohort of over 90 different subjects was used. To predict cytomegalovirus infection status, the study combined high-throughput TCR immunosequencing, statistical association of individual TCRs with disease status, and machine learning. A later analysis re-examined previously published TCR beta repertoires from roughly 720 donors and added high-resolution HLA genotyping to investigate patterns of TCR occurrence. Rather than using new phenotypic data, the later analysis identified candidate immune exposures from TCR beta sequences and from how often those sequences occurred across donors. An earlier analysis of approximately 500 of the donors applied high-throughput TCR beta sequencing to assess whether each TCR beta V gene segment acted as functional or pseudogenic. Donor age, sex, ethnicity and CMV serostatus were compiled together with the repertoire data. In a later genetic analysis, genome-wide SNP genotypes for about 55% of the roughly 670 donors were used, and that subset was treated as a discovery cohort. Every discovery cohort repertoire had been produced on one sequencing platform. HLA typing covered class I and class II loci at four-digit resolution. Typing coverage differed by locus: A, B, C, DRB1 and DQB1 were typed in roughly 620-640 donors, DQA1 in around 500, DPA1 in some 570, and DPB1 in roughly 470. Because of strong linkage in the cohort, a few DR-DQ haplotypes were treated as single units for association and clustering. Across some 400 genotyped donors of the cohort, an average of roughly 250,000 unique TCR beta nucleotide sequences per donor were sequenced, and about a sixth of those sequences were non-productive. Broad study findings and their caveats: Correlated functional status among segregating V segments might be attributable to linkage disequilibrium, but an unknown experimental factor could not be ruled out. A further reported finding was that TCR beta sequences accurately predicted the HLA-A and HLA-B alleles for most subjects in the first cohort. Some IMGT-functional V segments, including TRBV6-2 and TRBV6-3, could not be distinguished by the 87-base-pair reads and were therefore excluded. The classifier was reported to diagnose cytomegalovirus status with high specificity and sensitivity in both the original and validation cohorts. Specific HLA alleles were associated with 15,000 to 20,000 TCR beta sequences at a false discovery rate of 0.05 in a later analysis. A few of the identified cytomegalovirus-associated TCR beta chains were confirmed in vitro to be specific for cytomegalovirus antigens. Broadly in line with IMGT annotations, most TCR beta V segments showed up in productive rearrangements about 87% or about 30% of the time in an earlier analysis of 587 of the donors. Because HLA typing was missing for some donors at each locus, association tests included only the typed subset. In the study, roughly 160 TCR beta chains were listed as associated with cytomegalovirus. Most TCR sequences were observed very rarely across donors, whereas some public TCRs were present in many individuals. The sequencing pipeline was judged likely to have produced a cluster of highly shared sequence variants as a technical artifact. The authors suggested that the approach could potentially be generalized to other disease states and immunological phenotypes. This cohort had only TCR beta chains sequenced, and the lack of alpha or paired-chain data limited which features could be detected. Several of the top co-occurrence clusters appeared to be linked to parvovirus B19, influenza, CMV and Epstein-Barr virus, according to a later analysis. For the cohort, immune exposure information was limited to CMV serostatus. Most CMV-associated TCR beta chains appeared to be HLA-restricted in a later analysis, and the HLA associations seemed to be driven largely by CMV exposure. In a later genetic analysis, a missense DCLRE1C variant was associated with V-gene and J-gene trimming of TCR beta chains, and the association was replicated in an independent cohort. When HLA alleles, especially DR and DQ, strongly co-occurred, attributing TCR associations to individual alleles was difficult. In a later analysis, the rate of TCR association differed among HLA loci, with DRB1 alleles having the most associated TCRs and HLA-C alleles having the fewest. In a later analysis, HLA-associated TCR beta chains were found to be more clonally expanded and to have lower generation probabilities than equally common non-associated chains. Compared with the 666-donor mean, donors in an Asian-associated ancestry cluster had fewer N-insertions in productive TCRs, according to a later genetic analysis. Because counts were too low, some 17 rarely observed V segments, including chromosome 9 orphons, were left out of the earlier analysis of approximately 500 of the donors. Sequencing depth was assumed to be roughly uniform across donors in the presence/absence analyses, though that assumption may not hold.

Spanning cysteine to phenylalanine, the CDR3 consists of 11 amino acids. Of all the DNA, just the CDR3 is kept, 33 bases in frame from base 1. From V the trimming removes 5 bases and from J it removes 13 bases, while the gene matches leave 5 bases of the junction unaccounted for. For CDR1 and CDR2, the germline V gene (reference sequence) lists MNHEY and SMNVEV. The library was produced with the immunoSEQ multiplex PCR assay. For the multiplex PCR, a mixture combining 60 forward primers for TCR Vbeta segments and 13 reverse primers for TCR Jbeta segments was used. The CDR3 region of rearranged TCR beta genes was amplified from genomic DNA by a multiplex PCR assay. The Illumina HiSeq System was used to sequence the amplified TCR beta libraries as 87-base-pair reads. As for how the authors treated the data: Across the 670 or so repertoires, a later analysis counted 78 million or so unique TCR beta chains, around 11 million of which were shared by at least two donors. Raw reads were error-corrected and collapsed into unique sequences with a nearest-neighbor algorithm that merged closely related sequences to remove PCR and sequencing errors. To assign V, D and J gene segments, CDR3 sequences were aligned to IMGT reference sequences. For a sequence to be retained, a match of at least six nucleotides to both a V gene segment and a J gene segment was required. A rearrangement was called productive if the CDR3 had no stop codons and remained in frame with V and J, and every other rearrangement was called non-productive. CDR3 was defined according to IMGT convention as the region running from the second conserved V-encoded cysteine to the conserved J-encoded phenylalanine. The earlier analysis of some 540 of the donors excluded any sequence lacking an unambiguous match to a single V gene segment. In an earlier analysis of roughly 600 of the donors, a V segment was called functional when productive rearrangements were above 56.7%, and segregating when the standard deviation between donors exceeded 5%. A statistical classification framework was developed to diagnose cytomegalovirus status using the catalog of TCR beta chain sequences. V and J gene assignment, in a later analysis, came from comparing TCR nucleotide sequences with IMGT/GENE-DB human TR gene sequences. A later analysis assigned CDR3 sequences and most-parsimonious VDJ recombination scenarios with the TCRdist pipeline. In a later analysis, each TCR beta chain was defined by its CDR3 amino acid sequence together with its V-gene family, and reads without a unique V-gene family were excluded. A later analysis removed 550 to 650 highly shared, low-generation-probability nucleotide sequences to deal with suspected cross-contamination and a sequencing artifact. A later analysis calculated a clonal expansion index for each public chain from normalized within-repertoire ranks of inferred template counts. In a later analysis, generation probabilities were computed using a VDJ recombination model fitted to out-of-frame rearrangements, and the results were checked against IGoR. In a later analysis, TCR-TCR, TCR-HLA and TCR-CMV co-occurrence was scored with hypergeometric tests, and a repertoire-size bias correction was applied to TCR pairs. To estimate false discovery rates, a later analysis permuted the HLA or CMV assignments 20 times. A later analysis grouped co-occurring TCRs with DBSCAN, adding TCRdist sequence similarity when clustering within HLA-allele-positive subsets. For co-occurrence clustering, repertoires with fewer than 30,000 or more than 120,000 public chains were excluded, along with about five repertoires with anomalous nucleotide sharing. Imported from immuneACCESS, the table was reduced by TCRdb to in-frame sequences with V and J called. These copies leave out some clones; in studies compared against another copy, an unresolved V gene accounts for under half, and the cause of the remainder is not known. V and J calls and clone size are given by that table; D and trimming were obtained from the DNA. The sample yields about 150,000 clones; about four fifths were counted once. Jointly, the top ten make up about 2.7% of the sample.

With regard to this clone: Its antigen specificity is not known. Base quality data are lacking; no much larger clone is found one base away.

In total, about 650 healthy bone marrow donors made up the cohort. At the time of sampling, every cohort member was nominally healthy, though immune exposures that went unrecorded were likely present. The donor was CMV seronegative and was included in the group of a few hundred seronegative cohort members. A peripheral blood sample was provided by each donor, and peripheral blood mononuclear cells were used for TCR beta sequencing. The Qiagen DNeasy Blood Extraction Kit was used to extract genomic DNA from the blood cell samples. The TCR originated in a man between 18 and 35 years old in good health and CMV-seronegative. Material for sequencing was PBMCs. The chain is assembled from TRBV27 and TRBJ1-5; 7 central nucleotides agree with TRBD1. At the DNA level, the sequence is TGTGCCAGCAGTCTCCGACAGGGACAGCATTTT. Translated, it gives CASSLRQGQHF.